Listed here are 14 T cell receptor beta chains from one sample, sequenced in a study of blood T cell repertoires in COVID-19. Assay: immunoSEQ multiplex PCR; the TCRdb copy retains only in-frame clones and omits some. The table records approximately 140,000 clones, around 82% of them present only once. Sequenced input: peripheral blood. The source of these receptors is a man in his 60s with acute or convalescent COVID-19.

This clone was detected a few times. The chain recombines TRBV30 with TRBJ1-1, with TRBD1 matching over 7 bases. With V trimmed by 8 bases and J by 0 bases, 6 bases remained unmatched. The CDR3 is 13 amino acids. Per the germline V gene, CDR1 is GTSNPN and CDR2 is SVGIG (reference sequence). The CDR3 is CAGKQGMNTEAFF. The CDR3 DNA is TGTGCCGGGAAACAGGGGATGAACACTGAAGCTTTCTTT.

V and J are TRBV5-1 and TRBJ2-1, with 8 bases fitting TRBD2. Germline values: CDR1 SGHRS, CDR2 YFSETQ. Trimming removed 4 bases from V and 8 bases from J; junction bases left unmatched: 14. The CDR3 has 16 amino acids. The CDR3 reads CASSPVGRGAAYEQFF. Written as DNA, the CDR3 is TGCGCCAGCAGCCCGGTGGGGCGGGGGGCCGCCTATGAGCAGTTCTTC.

This chain's CDR3 is CASSLGARGSGELFF. CDR3 bases: TGCGCCAGCAGCTTGGGGGCCAGGGGATCCGGGGAGCTGTTTTTT. The rearrangement joins TRBV5-1 to TRBJ2-2, with D possibly being TRBD1 (6 bases). The CDR3 spans 15 residues. The V end was cut by 0 bases, the J end by 6 bases, with 12 bases between. Germline V CDR1 and CDR2: SGHRS, YFSETQ. The full variable domain, its missing parts supplied by reference TRBV5-1 and TRBJ2-2, is KAGVTQTPRYLIKTRGQQVTLSCSPISGHRSVSWYQQTPGQGLQFLFEYFSETQRNKGNFPGRFSGRQFSNSRSEMNVSTLELGDSALYLCASSLGARGSGELFFGEGSRLTVL.

This clone was detected once. The rearrangement uses TRBV7-9 and TRBJ1-4, with a tentative D call TRBD1 (5 bases). V gave up 3 bases and J gave up 7 bases, with 12 bases separating them. Germline V gene lookup returns CDR1 SEHNR and CDR2 FQNEAQ (reference sequence). The CDR3 totals 14 residues. Here the CDR3 reads CASSLDTLGEKLFF. In DNA, the CDR3 is TGTGCCAGCAGCTTGGACACCTTGGGTGAAAAACTGTTTTTT.

The chain recombines TRBV29-1 with TRBJ2-3; 7 positions match TRBD1. V gave up 5 bases and J gave up 2 bases; unmatched junction bases: 7. Germline loops: CDR1 SQVTM, CDR2 ANQGSEA. This CDR3 spans 14 amino acids. CDR3 protein: CSVSLTGFTDTQYF. CDR3 nucleotide sequence: TGCAGCGTTAGTTTGACAGGGTTCACAGATACGCAGTATTTT.

This sequence joins TRBV21-1 and TRBJ2-7; no check of the table's D call, TRBD1, against the DNA was made. TRBV21-1 is a pseudogene locus. The CDR3 contains 15 residues. DNA for the CDR3: TGTGCCAGCCCCCTTTTGACAGGGTTCTCCTACGAGCAGTACTTC. It translates to CASPLLTGFSYEQYF.

This chain connects TRBV4-1 to TRBJ1-1; 8 bases match TRBD1. The CDR3 consists of 17 residues. With 1 base clipped from V and 5 bases from J, the junction kept 12 bases outside the gene matches. Germline V lookup: CDR1 MGHRA, CDR2 YSYEKL. CDR3 bases: TGCGCCAGCAGCCAAGCTGGGCCAGGGGGCCGAGAAACTGAAGCTTTCTTT. The encoded protein is CASSQAGPGGRETEAFF.

This chain uses TRBV6-2 or TRBV6-3 with TRBJ1-6; 9 nucleotides agree with TRBD1. The V gene's germline CDR1 is MNHEY and CDR2 SVGEGT. V dropped 2 bases and J dropped 9; count of bases not matched to a gene: 5. The CDR3 length is 15 residues. The CDR3 region is CASSYRTGVASPLHF. CDR3 in DNA: TGTGCCAGCAGTTACCGGACAGGGGTTGCTTCACCCCTCCACTTT.

V and J are TRBV3-1 (or the pseudogene TRBV3-2) and TRBJ1-6; D is perhaps TRBD1 (5 bases). The CDR3 is 15 amino acids. CDR1 is LGHDT, CDR2 YNNKEL, per germline (reference sequence). Trimming stripped 0 bases from V and 8 bases from J, with 11 bases between. This CDR3 is CASSQDFQGDSPLHF. CDR3 coding DNA: TGTGCCAGCAGCCAAGATTTCCAGGGTGATTCACCCCTCCACTTT.

V usage is TRBV2 and J usage is TRBJ2-7, with 10 bases lining up with TRBD1. The CDR3 has 15 amino acids. V lost 7 bases to trimming and J lost 5 bases; unmatched junction nucleotides: 11. CDR1 SNHLY and CDR2 FYNNEI come from the germline V gene. The CDR3 spells CASTRPDRGVNEQYF. The DNA of the CDR3 is TGTGCCAGCACACGACCGGACAGGGGGGTTAACGAGCAGTACTTC. The complete variable domain, with remaining parts taken from reference TRBV2 and TRBJ2-7, reads EPEVTQTPSHQVTQMGQEVILRCVPISNHLYFYWYRQILGQKVEFLVSFYNNEISEKSEIFDDQFSVERPDGSNFTLKIRSTKLEDSAMYFCASTRPDRGVNEQYFGPGTRLTVT.

The chain carries TRBV5-1 and TRBJ2-2; TRBD2 is a possible D gene (6 bases). CDR3 size: 15 residues. Germline-derived CDR1 and CDR2 are SGHRS and YFSETQ. Trimming took off 2 bases at V and 4 bases at J, with 12 bases between the two ends. This chain's CDR3 is CASSFRLVGTGELFF. The CDR3 nucleotides read TGCGCCAGCAGCTTTAGACTAGTTGGCACCGGGGAGCTGTTTTTT.

This clone was seen only once. The chain recombines TRBV18 with TRBJ1-6; 9 bases are a match to TRBD1. The CDR3 runs 14 residues. Germline V gene lookup returns CDR1 KGHSH and CDR2 LQKENI. Unmatched junction bases numbered 5, after V lost 6 bases and J lost 8 bases. The CDR3 sequence: CASSPGQGDSPLHF. CDR3 DNA: TGTGCCAGCTCTCCGGGACAGGGTGATTCACCCCTCCACTTT.

Comments on this clone: One end of the junction is discordant with germline, which a read error may explain. Distinct nucleotide sequences in the sample also encode this CDR3. The J gene is TRBJ2-5, the V gene TRBV5-4; possibly TRBD2 for D (5 bases). This CDR3 contains 15 residues. The germline V gene has CDR1 SGHNT and CDR2 YYREEE (reference sequence). The CDR3 sequence is CASSLAVGGQETQYF. The CDR3 DNA reads as TGTGCCAGCAGCTTGGCCGTGGGCGGGCAAGAGACTCAGTACTTC.

The rearrangement links TRBV19 to TRBJ1-6; TRBD1 agrees at 9 bases. The CDR3 length is 15 residues. Germline trimming cut 5 bases from V and 4 bases from J; bases unmatched to any gene: 3. The germline gives CDR1 LNHDA, CDR2 SQIVND (reference sequence). The CDR3: CASSGDRVYNSPLHF. CDR3 sequence (DNA): TGTGCCAGTAGTGGGGACAGGGTTTATAATTCACCCCTCCACTTT. The whole variable domain, filled in from reference TRBV19 and TRBJ1-6, reads DGGITQSPKYLFRKEGQNVTLSCEQNLNHDAMYWYRQDPGQGLRLIYYSQIVNDFQKGDIAEGYSVSREKKESFPLTVTSAQKNPTAFYLCASSGDRVYNSPLHFGNGTRLTVT.